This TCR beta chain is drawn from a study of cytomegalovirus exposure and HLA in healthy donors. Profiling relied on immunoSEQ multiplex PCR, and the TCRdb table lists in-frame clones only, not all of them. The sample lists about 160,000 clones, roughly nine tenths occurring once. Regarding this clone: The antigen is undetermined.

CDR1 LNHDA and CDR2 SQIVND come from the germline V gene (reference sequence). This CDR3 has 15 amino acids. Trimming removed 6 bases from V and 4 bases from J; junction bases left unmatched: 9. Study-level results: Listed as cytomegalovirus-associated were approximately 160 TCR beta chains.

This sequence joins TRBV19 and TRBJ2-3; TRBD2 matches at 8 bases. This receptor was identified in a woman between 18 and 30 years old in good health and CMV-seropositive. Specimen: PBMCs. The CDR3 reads CASSPRGGPADTQYF. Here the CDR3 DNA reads TGTGCCAGTAGCCCTCGGGGGGGGCCGGCAGATACGCAGTATTTT.